This T cell receptor beta chain comes out of a study of glioma-infiltrating T cells after dendritic cell vaccination. Overall study context: Patients received three intradermal dendritic cell vaccine injections at biweekly intervals.

This clone was picked up a small number of times. Its antigen is undetermined. The study, taken as a whole, reports: Higher TCR clonality did not directly relate to longer survival.

The CDR3 runs to 14 residues. CDR1 is SGHTA, CDR2 FQGNSA, per germline. V was clipped by 5 bases and J by 3 bases; unmatched bases: 7. The PCR used 60 V beta and 13 J beta primers. The method was immunoSEQ multiplex PCR; TCRdb's version includes in-frame clones alone and lacks a portion of them. Among tens of thousands of clones listed, around 85% were seen once. Time point given: after dendritic cell vaccination, including at tumor progression/relapse. The starting material was blood, obtained after dendritic cell vaccination. The rearrangement links TRBV7-2 to TRBJ2-7; 7 nucleotides align to TRBD2. The TCR comes from a human donor with glioblastoma. In nucleotides, the CDR3 is TGTGCCAGCAGCGCGACGGCGGGGGTCTACGAGCAGTACTTC. It translates to CASSATAGVYEQYF.